This T cell receptor beta chain appears in the sequencing data of a study of T cell responses to AZD1222 COVID-19 vaccine (dated by TCRdb to the early 2020s). In terms of the full investigation: A total of 233 trial participants underwent TCR sequencing, of whom under 220 had received two doses of AZD1222 and around 26 had received two doses of the MenACWY control vaccine. Enrollment into the trials was organized by age into subgroups of 18-55, 56-69 and 70-plus years, and those subgroups contained roughly 150, 30 and 60 TCR-sequenced participants, respectively.

Findings and caveats that apply to the study as a whole: Participants were mostly white British and included more females than males, and it was suggested by the authors that clonal diversity may have been underestimated. The vaccine-associated CD4 TCRs covered the entire spike protein, and the dominant responses fell in regions 160-218 and 743-854. The 56-69-year group was small, and its depth increase did not reach significance, likely because of low power. After two AZD1222 doses, spike-specific TCR breadth and depth were significantly higher than at day 0 and than in MenACWY recipients. Reportedly, almost half of the unique spike-specific TCRs recognized epitopes lying outside the regions that are mutated in the B.1.351 and B.1.1.7 variants. Because no samples from the day 14 peak response were available, repertoires could be characterized only after the peak T cell response. Conclusions about previously exposed vaccinees are limited because only a handful of AZD1222 recipients were SARS-CoV-2 seropositive at baseline.

The germline V gene (reference sequence) yields LNHDA for CDR1 and SQIVND for CDR2. The cysteine opens and the phenylalanine closes a CDR3 of 11 amino acids. Of the read, only the CDR3 DNA is kept; its 33 bases are in frame from base 1. V is clipped by 4 bases and J by 7 bases, and the sequence between their germline boundaries is 2 bases long. Reading the label with the study, this specimen's time point is: about 28 days (+/-7) after the second vaccine dose. Because spike-specific TCR depth and breadth did not differ between the two schedules, AZD1222 recipients who got a second dose at roughly 4 weeks were pooled with those who got a second dose at roughly 12 weeks. Samples from vaccinated people were obtained from the UK trials COV001 and COV002, which included a single-blind randomized controlled phase 2/3 trial of AZD1222 (ChAdOx1 nCoV-19) in healthy adults. For TCRbeta chain sequencing, PBMC samples were collected from trial participants at day 0 and at day 28 after the second dose.

Details on this clone: Its antigen remains unidentified. Base qualities were left out, and no much larger clone turns up one base away.

The CDR3 regions of human TCRbeta chains were analyzed by immunosequencing. The authors' analysis ran thus. Repertoire TCRs were matched against a reference library of SARS-CoV-2-specific TCRs generated with the MIRA antigen-specificity platform. Breadth was defined as the fraction of unique TCRs that were SARS-CoV-2-associated, and depth was defined as the fraction of total T cells that were SARS-CoV-2-associated. Using the MIRA data, each spike-specific TCR was assigned both to the spike region to which the TCR was reactive and to a CD4 or CD8 class. Log10-transformed breadth and depth values were compared by one-way ANOVA with Sidak's multiple comparisons tests. As stored in TCRdb, this immuneACCESS dataset retains in-frame rearrangements with V and J assigned. A fraction of the clones does not appear; measured against another copy, unresolved V genes explain less than half of the discrepancy, and the remainder lacks a known reason. From that table come the V and J calls and clone size; the DNA was used to work out D and trimming. Across this sample there are under 80,000 clones, with 87% seen only once. The biggest ten clones account for around 1.3% of the sample.

The sequencing used peripheral blood, collected 28 days after the second AZD1222 dose. The chain employs TRBV19 and TRBJ1-6, with no reliable assignment of the D segment. This clonotype originated in an adult who received the AZD1222 COVID-19 vaccine. The CDR3 corresponds to CASSSNSPLHF. The nucleotide sequence is TGTGCCAGTAGTAGCAATTCACCCCTCCACTTT.